One sample yielded the 13 T cell receptor beta chains listed below, sequenced in a study of T cell repertoires in cytomegalovirus infection. TCRdb ran MiXCR on the reads and lists one entry per CDR3 protein. The sample lists about 460,000 distinct CDR3 sequences, approximately 11% seen once, with roughly a tenth in the top ten. Sequenced input: PBMCs. The source is a human donor in good health (CMV status not recorded). Some clones in this sample may be carry-over from other donors' samples.

This chain uses TRBV5-4 with TRBJ1-2; D not resolved. Per germline, CDR1 SGHNT and CDR2 YYREEE (reference sequence). The CDR3 totals 14 residues. V was pared by 6 bases and J by 2 bases, with 14 bases between. In DNA form, the CDR3 reads TGTGCCAGCACCTCGATGGGAATCAACTATGGCTACACCTTC. Translated: CASTSMGINYGYTF.

The table lists this clonotype with a few counts. The CDR3 DNA follows: TGTGCCAGTCCTAGGACAGGGCCTTCCTACAATGAGCAGTTCTTC. Translating gives CASPRTGPSYNEQFF. The chain links TRBV19 to TRBJ2-1, with TRBD1 matching over 8 bases. The V gene's germline CDR1 is LNHDA and CDR2 SQIVND (reference sequence). The CDR3 is 15 residues long. With V trimmed by 8 bases and J by 1 base, 7 bases remained unmatched.

This clonotype was detected many times. The J gene is TRBJ2-1, the V gene TRBV7-8, with D perhaps matching TRBD2 (5 bases). Per germline, CDR1 SGHVS and CDR2 FQNEAQ. With 5 bases removed from V and 9 bases from J, the gap between germline ends came to 14 bases. This CDR3 contains 13 residues. CDR3: CASSITSFSEQFF. The CDR3 DNA follows: TGTGCCAGCAGCATAACTAGTTTCAGTGAGCAGTTCTTC.

This clonotype appeared many times. This chain uses TRBV7-9 with TRBJ1-2; a weak D match, TRBD1 (5 bases). CDR1 and CDR2 from the germline V gene are SEHNR and FQNEAQ (reference sequence). This CDR3 spans 15 amino acids. Trimming cost V 5 bases and J 4 bases, with 17 bases left between them. Here the CDR3 reads CASSPRQPTGYGYTF. CDR3 coding DNA: TGTGCCAGCAGCCCTAGACAGCCGACCGGCTATGGCTACACCTTC.

This chain connects TRBV29-1 to TRBJ1-2, with D possibly TRBD1 on 6 matching bases. The germline gives CDR1 SQVTM, CDR2 ANQGSEA. The CDR3 covers 15 residues. The V gene lost 6 bases and the J gene lost 5 bases, with 22 bases spanning the gap. The CDR3 sequence is CSVVKRAQGNYGYTF. The CDR3 DNA follows: TGCAGCGTAGTGAAGAGAGCCCAGGGGAATTATGGCTACACCTTC.

The V call is TRBV9, the J call TRBJ2-5; D gene unclear. V dropped 0 bases and J dropped 5 bases, with 8 bases sitting between them. CDR1 and CDR2 from the germline V gene are SGDLS and YYNGEE. The CDR3 totals 13 residues. In DNA form, the CDR3 reads TGTGCCAGCAGCGTAGCTACTTGGGAGACCCAGTACTTC. This translates into CASSVATWETQYF.

This clonotype was seen only a few times. The chain couples TRBV10-3 to TRBJ2-2; TRBD1 matches 7 bases. The germline gives CDR1 ENHRY, CDR2 SYGVKD. CDR3 size: 13 residues. V dropped 7 bases and J dropped 4; count of bases not matched to a gene: 3. The CDR3 DNA reads as TGTGCCATCATGGACAGGAGCACCGGGGAGCTGTTTTTT. It is translated as CAIMDRSTGELFF.

This clonotype was seen ten or more times. This chain joins TRBV10-3 and TRBJ2-3; D tentatively fits TRBD1 or TRBD2 (5 bases each). Per germline, CDR1 ENHRY and CDR2 SYGVKD. V was trimmed by 6 bases and J by 3 bases, leaving 10 bases between them. This CDR3 comprises 13 residues. The CDR3 reads CAIRQGATDTQYF. The CDR3, as DNA: TGTGCCATCAGGCAGGGAGCTACAGATACGCAGTATTTT.

This clonotype came up a few times. This chain's CDR3 is CASSAGRGTDTQYF. CDR3 coding DNA: TGTGCCAGCAGTGCCGGGAGGGGGACAGATACGCAGTATTTT. The chain employs TRBV2 and TRBJ2-3; 8 bases are shared with TRBD2. Looked up from germline, CDR1 is SNHLY and CDR2 is FYNNEI. The length of the CDR3 is 14 residues. Trimming at V came to 4 bases and at J to 3 bases, leaving 3 bases not matched to a gene.

At least ten counts were recorded for this clonotype. The V call is TRBV20-1, the J call TRBJ2-7; TRBD2 matches 11 bases. Germline V gives CDR1 DFQATT, CDR2 SNEGSKA (reference sequence). The CDR3 runs 15 residues. V gave up 0 bases and J gave up 3 bases; unmatched junction bases: 4. In DNA, the CDR3 is TGCAGTGCTAGAGATGCTCTAGCGGGAGGCTACGAGCAGTACTTC. It specifies CSARDALAGGYEQYF.

The chain carries TRBV27 and TRBJ1-2, with no clear D. The CDR3 has 13 amino acids. V gave up 3 bases and J gave up 4 bases, with 9 bases separating them. The germline V gene has CDR1 MNHEY and CDR2 SMNVEV (reference sequence). CDR3 residues: CASSFSVTYGYTF. The DNA of the CDR3 is TGTGCCAGCAGTTTTTCCGTCACCTATGGCTACACCTTC.

This clonotype was seen only a few times. The chain joins TRBV9 to TRBJ2-6, with 11 nucleotides matching TRBD1. CDR3 length equals 18 residues. With V trimmed by 5 bases and J by 4 bases, 11 bases remained unmatched. Germline V lookup: CDR1 SGDLS, CDR2 YYNGEE. CDR3 sequence: CASSINRDRGGGANVLTF. The CDR3 DNA follows: TGTGCCAGCAGTATTAACCGGGACAGGGGGGGGGGGGCCAACGTCCTGACTTTC.

The chain joins TRBV20-1 to TRBJ2-7; 7 bases agree with TRBD2. This CDR3 is built from 15 residues. CDR1 is DFQATT and CDR2 is SNEGSKA in the germline V gene (reference sequence). Unmatched junction bases numbered 9, after V lost 2 bases and J lost 2 bases. The CDR3 spells CSARRVPSGTYEQYF. The CDR3 DNA follows: TGCAGTGCTAGAAGGGTCCCTAGCGGTACCTACGAGCAGTACTTC.